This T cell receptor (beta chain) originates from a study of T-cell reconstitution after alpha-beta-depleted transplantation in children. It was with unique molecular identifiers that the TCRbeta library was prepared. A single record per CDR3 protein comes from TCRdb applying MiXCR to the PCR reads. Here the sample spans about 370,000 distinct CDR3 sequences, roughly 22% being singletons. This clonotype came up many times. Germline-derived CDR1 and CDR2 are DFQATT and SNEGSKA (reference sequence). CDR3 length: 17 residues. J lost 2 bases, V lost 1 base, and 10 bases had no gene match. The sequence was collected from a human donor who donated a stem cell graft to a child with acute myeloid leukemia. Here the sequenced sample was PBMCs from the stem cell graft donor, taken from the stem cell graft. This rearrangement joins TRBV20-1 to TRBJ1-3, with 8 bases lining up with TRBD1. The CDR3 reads CSARGSRDRLPGNTIYF. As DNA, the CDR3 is TGCAGTGCTAGAGGGTCTCGGGACAGGCTCCCTGGAAACACCATATATTTT.